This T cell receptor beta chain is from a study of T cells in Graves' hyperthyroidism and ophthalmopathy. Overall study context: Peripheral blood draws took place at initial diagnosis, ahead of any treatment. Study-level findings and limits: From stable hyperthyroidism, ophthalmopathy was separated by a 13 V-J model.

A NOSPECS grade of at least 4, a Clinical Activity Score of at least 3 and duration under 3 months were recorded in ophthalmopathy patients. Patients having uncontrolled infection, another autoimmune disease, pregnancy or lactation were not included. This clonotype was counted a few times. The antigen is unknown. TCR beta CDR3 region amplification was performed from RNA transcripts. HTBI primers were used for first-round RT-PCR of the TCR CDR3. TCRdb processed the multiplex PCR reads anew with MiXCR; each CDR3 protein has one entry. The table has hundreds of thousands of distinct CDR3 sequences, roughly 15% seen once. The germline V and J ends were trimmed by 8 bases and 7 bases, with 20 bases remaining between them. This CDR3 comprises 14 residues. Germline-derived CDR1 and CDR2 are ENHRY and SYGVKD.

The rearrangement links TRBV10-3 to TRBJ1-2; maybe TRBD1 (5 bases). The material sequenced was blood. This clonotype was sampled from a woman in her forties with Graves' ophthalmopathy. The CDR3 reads CAIPRGGRAGGYTF. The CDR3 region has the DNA TGTGCCATCCCGAGGGGCGGGCGGGCCGGTGGCTACACCTTC.